Following are 31 T cell receptor beta chains from one sample sequenced in a study of T-cell reconstitution after alpha-beta-depleted transplantation in children. A TCRbeta library incorporating unique molecular identifiers was prepared. A single record per CDR3 protein comes from TCRdb applying MiXCR to the PCR reads. The sample carries a few hundred thousand distinct CDR3 sequences, roughly 25% recorded once. The source was PBMCs, mostly from graft donor cells, collected 180 days after TCRalphabeta/CD19-depleted stem cell transplant. The receptors derive from a male patient younger than 18 who had a stem cell transplant for acute lymphoblastic leukemia, so the T cells may come from the graft donor.

The chain uses TRBV9 and TRBJ2-2, with D unresolved. The CDR3 is 14 amino acids. The V end lost 2 bases, the J end lost 0 bases, and 5 bases lay between the germline ends. CDR1 is SGDLS, CDR2 YYNGEE, per germline. CDR3 residues: CASSVAANTGELFF. In DNA, the CDR3 is TGTGCCAGCAGCGTTGCCGCGAACACCGGGGAGCTGTTTTTT. The full variable domain, rest sourced from reference TRBV9 and TRBJ2-2, is DSGVTQTPKHLITATGQRVTLRCSPRSGDLSVYWYQQSLDQGLQFLIQYYNGEERAKGNILERFSAQQFPDLHSELNLSSLELGDSALYFCASSVAANTGELFFGEGSRLTVL.

CDR3 nucleotides: TGTGCCAGTCGTTACCAGATAGGCACTGAAGCTTTCTTT. This translates into CASRYQIGTEAFF. The J gene is TRBJ1-1, the V gene TRBV19; no firm D call. The CDR3 consists of 13 residues. V lost 8 bases, J lost 4 bases, and 14 bases lay in between. Per germline, CDR1 LNHDA and CDR2 SQIVND (reference sequence).

This clonotype was detected a few times. The rearrangement links TRBV7-9 to TRBJ2-7; no clear D. Trimming took 2 bases from V and 2 from J, leaving 4 bases between them. The CDR3 is 12 amino acids. Germline CDR1 and CDR2: SEHNR and FQNEAQ (reference sequence). The CDR3 DNA reads as TGTGCCAGCAGCTTACTCCCCTACGAGCAGTACTTC. Protein product: CASSLLPYEQYF.

This clonotype has a handful of counts. J is TRBJ1-5 and V is TRBV3-1; D is unresolved. The CDR3 runs 15 residues. The V and J ends lost 0 bases and 9 bases respectively, with 15 bases between them. Germline-derived CDR1 and CDR2 are LGHDT and YNNKEL (reference sequence). CDR3 region: CASSQDSTAPRPQHF. CDR3 in DNA: TGTGCCAGCAGCCAAGATAGCACAGCCCCTCGGCCCCAGCATTTT.

This clonotype has at least ten counts. The chain is built from TRBV5-1 and TRBJ2-5; D is ambiguous. Germline V gene lookup returns CDR1 SGHRS and CDR2 YFSETQ. The ends were cut back, 0 bases at V and 1 base at J, with 10 bases in the middle. The CDR3 has 15 amino acids. The DNA of the CDR3 is TGCGCCAGCAGCTTGGAGACAACCTCCCAAGAGACCCAGTACTTC. Protein: CASSLETTSQETQYF. Supplemented by reference TRBV5-1 and TRBJ2-5, the full variable domain reads KAGVTQTPRYLIKTRGQQVTLSCSPISGHRSVSWYQQTPGQGLQFLFEYFSETQRNKGNFPGRFSGRQFSNSRSEMNVSTLELGDSALYLCASSLETTSQETQYFGPGTRLLVL.

The CDR3 DNA reads as TGTGCCAGCAGCCGACGGACCGGGCTACTCTACAATGAGCAGTTCTTC. Its translation is CASSRRTGLLYNEQFF. The V gene is TRBV7-2, the J gene TRBJ2-1; D not resolved. The V gene lost 5 bases and the J gene lost 3 bases, with 17 bases spanning the gap. Germline loops: CDR1 SGHTA, CDR2 FQGNSA. The CDR3 runs to 16 residues.

This clonotype was observed a few times. The V and J genes are TRBV2 and TRBJ1-5; TRBD1 is a possible D gene (6 bases). This CDR3 contains 13 residues. V was cut by 9 bases and J by 6 bases, with 15 bases left in between. Germline V lookup: CDR1 SNHLY, CDR2 FYNNEI. CDR3 in amino acids: CARGAGGGQPQHF. In nucleotides, the CDR3 is TGTGCCAGGGGCGCGGGGGGCGGTCAGCCCCAGCATTTT. Filled out from reference TRBV2 and TRBJ1-5, the complete variable domain reads EPEVTQTPSHQVTQMGQEVILRCVPISNHLYFYWYRQILGQKVEFLVSFYNNEISEKSEIFDDQFSVERPDGSNFTLKIRSTKLEDSAMYFCARGAGGGQPQHFGDGTRLSIL.

The V call is TRBV4-1, the J call TRBJ1-1, with 10 bases aligning to TRBD1. The germline gives CDR1 MGHRA, CDR2 YSYEKL. V lost 2 bases, J lost 5 bases, and 14 bases stayed unmatched. This CDR3 region has 18 residues. The chain's CDR3 is CASSQHPGQGYGRTEAFF. In DNA form, the CDR3 reads TGCGCCAGCAGCCAACACCCGGGACAGGGGTACGGAAGAACTGAAGCTTTCTTT.

This clonotype was counted only a few times. The chain uses TRBV12-3 or TRBV12-4 and TRBJ2-1; 8 nucleotides match TRBD1. The CDR3 loop spans 14 amino acids. V shed 6 bases, J shed 3 bases, and the junction held 4 bases outside the gene matches. CDR3 sequence reads: CASRGQGGYNEQFF. The CDR3 region has the DNA TGTGCCAGCAGAGGACAGGGTGGCTACAATGAGCAGTTCTTC.

The J gene is TRBJ1-1, the V gene TRBV7-3; D may be TRBD1 (5 bases). Germline-derived CDR1 and CDR2 are SGHTA and FQGTGA. V gave up 5 bases and J gave up 4 bases, with 17 bases separating them. The CDR3 is made up of 15 amino acids. The CDR3 DNA is TGTGCCAGCAGCCCCTTAGGGGTTGGTGGCACTGAAGCTTTCTTT. As protein: CASSPLGVGGTEAFF.

This clonotype was seen a few times. The chain links TRBV7-6 to TRBJ2-7, with 11 bases lining up with TRBD2. The CDR3 is 16 amino acids. V shed 5 bases, J shed 4 bases, and the junction held 10 bases outside the gene matches. Germline V gene sequence: CDR1 SGHVS, CDR2 FNYEAQ. The CDR3 region is CASSLSTSGKKYEQYF. CDR3 bases: TGTGCCAGCAGCCTCTCGACTAGCGGGAAAAAGTACGAGCAGTACTTC.

The chain has TRBV3-1 and TRBJ1-2; D uncertain. With 0 bases removed from V and 4 bases from J, the gap between germline ends came to 24 bases. The CDR3 is 19 residues long. CDR1 and CDR2 from the germline V gene are LGHDT and YNNKEL (reference sequence). The CDR3 sequence is CASSQEPNLRVAGSYGYTF. The CDR3 nucleotides are TGTGCCAGCAGCCAAGAGCCCAATCTGAGAGTTGCCGGAAGCTATGGCTACACCTTC. The entire variable domain, with the rest obtained from reference TRBV3-1 and TRBJ1-2, is as follows: DTAVSQTPKYLVTQMGNDKSIKCEQNLGHDTMYWYKQDSKKFLKIMFSYNNKELIINETVPNRFSPKSPDKAHLNLHINSLELGDSAVYFCASSQEPNLRVAGSYGYTFGSGTRLTVV.

In nucleotides, the CDR3 is TGTGCCAGCCGGACTAGCCAGGGACTCTACAATGAGCAGTTCTTC. Residues: CASRTSQGLYNEQFF. V and J are TRBV6-1 and TRBJ2-1; TRBD2 agrees at 8 bases. The ends lost 8 bases at V and 3 bases at J; junction bases unmatched: 9. Germline assignment: CDR1 MNHNS and CDR2 SASEGT. The CDR3 contains 15 residues.

The table lists this clonotype with a few counts. The chain links TRBV12-3 or TRBV12-4 to TRBJ2-7, with a tentative D call TRBD1 (5 bases). The CDR3 totals 14 residues. V was trimmed by 6 bases and J by 0 bases, leaving 12 bases between them. CDR3 DNA sequence: TGTGCCAGCAGCCGAATCGACAGCTCCTACGAGCAGTACTTC. It encodes CASSRIDSSYEQYF.

This clonotype was detected a few times. The rearrangement links TRBV20-1 to TRBJ2-7; D is ambiguous. This CDR3 is built from 13 residues. V lost 5 bases and J 1 base, leaving 12 bases between the germline ends. Germline CDR1 and CDR2: DFQATT and SNEGSKA (reference sequence). The CDR3 is CSAAPDGSYEQYF. The CDR3 DNA follows: TGCAGTGCTGCCCCGGACGGTTCCTACGAGCAGTACTTC.

The table lists this clonotype with a few counts. The chain joins TRBV29-1 to TRBJ2-2; a weak D match, TRBD1 (6 bases). Per the germline V gene, CDR1 is SQVTM and CDR2 is ANQGSEA. This CDR3 contains 14 residues. Trimming cost V 7 bases and J 6 bases, with 18 bases left between them. The CDR3 nucleotides are TGCAGCGGGGGGACCAACAGGGTCGCCGGGGAGCTGTTTTTT. This translates into CSGGTNRVAGELFF.

This clonotype was detected a few times. This chain connects TRBV7-3 to TRBJ1-1; D is possibly TRBD1 (6 bases). Germline CDR1 reads SGHTA; CDR2 reads FQGTGA. Between the trimmed V and J ends, which lost 0 bases and 1 base, there was a span of 9 bases. The CDR3 consists of 15 residues. CDR3: CASSLTDSPNTEAFF. CDR3 nucleotides: TGTGCCAGCAGCTTAACGGACAGCCCGAACACTGAAGCTTTCTTT.

The chain couples TRBV5-1 to TRBJ2-7, with 8 bases identical to TRBD2. Germline V gene lookup returns CDR1 SGHRS and CDR2 YFSETQ. J lost 3 bases, V lost 4 bases, and 18 bases had no gene match. The CDR3 covers 18 residues. The CDR3 DNA sequence: TGCGCCAGCAGCCCGCGACATAACCCGGGACTAGGGGTCTACGAGCAGTACTTC. It encodes CASSPRHNPGLGVYEQYF.

This clonotype was counted ten times or more. V usage is TRBV11-2 and J usage is TRBJ2-5, with D hard to call. Looked up from germline, CDR1 is SGHAT and CDR2 is FQNNGV. Trimming cost V 5 bases and J 13 bases, with 26 bases left between them. The CDR3 spans 15 residues. CDR3 nucleotide sequence: TGTGCCAGCAGCCCTTTACTGGCCCCCACTACGACGCCGTACTTC. As protein: CASSPLLAPTTTPYF.

The CDR3 loop is CASSLATWRLNTEAFF. The CDR3, as DNA: TGCGCCAGCAGCTTGGCCACTTGGCGCTTGAACACTGAAGCTTTCTTT. V usage is TRBV5-1 and J usage is TRBJ1-1; D is undetermined. Trimming took off 0 bases at V and 0 bases at J, with 12 bases between the two ends. The germline gives CDR1 SGHRS, CDR2 YFSETQ. The CDR3 loop spans 16 amino acids.

The rearrangement joins TRBV10-3 to TRBJ2-3; D may match TRBD1 or TRBD2 (5 bases each). Germline assignment: CDR1 ENHRY and CDR2 SYGVKD. Trimming shortened V by 7 bases and J by 5 bases, and 13 bases separated the two germline ends. The CDR3 has 13 residues. This CDR3 is CAITGTLEDTQYF. Written as DNA, the CDR3 is TGTGCCATCACTGGGACCTTGGAAGATACGCAGTATTTT.

The J gene is TRBJ2-1, the V gene TRBV6-2 or TRBV6-3, with 9 nucleotides matching TRBD2. Per germline, CDR1 MNHEY and CDR2 SVGEGT. Germline trimming cut 6 bases from V and 5 bases from J; bases unmatched to any gene: 8. There are 15 residues in the CDR3. The CDR3, as DNA: TGTGCCAGCAGGTGGGCGGGAGGGCCAAACAATGAGCAGTTCTTC. Its translation: CASRWAGGPNNEQFF.

This clonotype came up a few times. The chain joins TRBV21-1 to TRBJ1-6; TRBD1, the table's D call, lacks a check against the DNA. TRBV21-1 is a documented pseudogene. CDR3 length: 12 residues. CDR3 sequence reads: CASSGSPSPLHF. The DNA of the CDR3 is TGTGCCAGCTCCGGGAGTCCTTCACCCCTCCACTTT.

This clonotype was counted once. The rearrangement joins TRBV19 to TRBJ1-5; TRBD1 might be the D (6 bases). Trimming pared 3 bases from V and 0 bases from J, leaving 9 bases between. The CDR3 has 15 amino acids. CDR1 and CDR2 from the germline V gene are LNHDA and SQIVND (reference sequence). The CDR3: CASSITGYSNQPQHF. In DNA form, the CDR3 reads TGTGCCAGTAGTATTACAGGGTATAGCAATCAGCCCCAGCATTTT. Filled out from reference TRBV19 and TRBJ1-5, the complete variable domain reads DGGITQSPKYLFRKEGQNVTLSCEQNLNHDAMYWYRQDPGQGLRLIYYSQIVNDFQKGDIAEGYSVSREKKESFPLTVTSAQKNPTAFYLCASSITGYSNQPQHFGDGTRLSIL.

Concerning this clonotype itself: Likely a read error: the CDR3 ends without its conserved phenylalanine or tryptophan. The V and J genes are TRBV9 and TRBJ2-5, with D hard to call. The V and J ends lost 3 bases and 0 bases respectively, with 0 bases between them. The CDR3 contains 11 residues. CDR1 is SGDLS and CDR2 is YYNGEE in the germline V gene. CDR3 sequence reads: CASSDQETQYL. CDR3 nucleotides: TGTGCCAGCAGCGACCAAGAGACCCAGTACTTG.

This clonotype was counted between two and nine times. The rearrangement joins TRBV7-8 to TRBJ2-1; D ambiguous. The CDR3 sequence is 14 residues long. Germline V lookup: CDR1 SGHVS, CDR2 FQNEAQ. V shed 0 bases and J shed 3 bases, with 6 bases lying between them. This chain's CDR3 is CASSLAGFYNEQFF. CDR3 nucleotides: TGTGCCAGCAGCTTAGCGGGGTTCTACAATGAGCAGTTCTTC.

The chain links TRBV15 to TRBJ2-5, with a weak D call TRBD1 (5 bases). V lost 3 bases and J 7 bases, leaving 15 bases between the germline ends. The CDR3 has 14 amino acids. Germline assignment: CDR1 LNHNV and CDR2 YYDKDF (reference sequence). The chain's CDR3 is CATSRARESVTQYF. Here the CDR3 DNA reads TGTGCCACCAGCAGGGCCAGGGAATCGGTGACCCAGTACTTC.

J is TRBJ1-1 and V is TRBV5-5; TRBD1 might be the D (6 bases). Germline loops: CDR1 SGHKS, CDR2 YYEKEE (reference sequence). The CDR3 sequence is 15 residues long. The V gene lost 2 bases and the J gene lost 0 bases, with 11 bases spanning the gap. The CDR3 reads CASSFETGLNTEAFF. CDR3 nucleotides: TGTGCCAGCAGCTTCGAGACAGGCTTGAACACTGAAGCTTTCTTT.

The chain uses TRBV5-4 and TRBJ1-6; D not resolved. The germline V and J ends were trimmed by 4 bases and 11 bases, with 22 bases remaining between them. Per germline, CDR1 SGHNT and CDR2 YYREEE (reference sequence). CDR3 length: 16 residues. The CDR3 coding sequence is TGTGCCAGCAGCGGCGCGGCTCTAGGAGGTGGCCCACCCCTCCACTTT. As protein: CASSGAALGGGPPLHF.

This clonotype was detected a few times. The rearrangement uses TRBV5-1 and TRBJ2-5, with 13 bases aligning to TRBD2. The CDR3 length is 15 residues. V lost 3 bases to trimming and J lost 5 bases; unmatched junction nucleotides: 4. Germline CDR1 reads SGHRS; CDR2 reads YFSETQ. DNA of the CDR3: TGCGCCAGCAGCTGGACTAGCGGGAGTTGGGAGACCCAGTACTTC. Protein: CASSWTSGSWETQYF.

This chain joins TRBV5-1 and TRBJ2-6, with unresolved D. Germline CDR1 SGHRS, CDR2 YFSETQ. The CDR3 spans 15 residues. V lost 0 bases and J 0 bases, leaving 4 bases between the germline ends. As DNA, the CDR3 is TGCGCCAGCAGCTTGGGCTTCTCTGGGGCCAACGTCCTGACTTTC. Translating it yields CASSLGFSGANVLTF.